The 18 T cell receptor beta chains below all came from one sample that was sequenced in a study of T cells in localized non-small cell lung cancer. Clones were read by immunoSEQ multiplex PCR, and TCRdb kept only the in-frame ones, dropping some. The data show nearly 25,000 clones, roughly 92% seen once. The sequenced sample was peripheral blood, obtained before any cancer treatment. These receptor sequences come from a woman aged 40-75 years with stage I lung adenocarcinoma.

This clone was observed a single time. The chain combines TRBV28 with TRBJ1-1, with 10 nucleotides matching TRBD1. Germline V gene sequence: CDR1 MDHEN, CDR2 SYDVKM. This CDR3 is 19 amino acids long. V was pared by 2 bases and J by 3 bases, with 15 bases of the junction left unmatched. CDR3 sequence reads: CASSLALDRGQKKDTEAFF. CDR3 DNA sequence: TGTGCCAGCAGTTTAGCCCTCGACAGGGGGCAAAAAAAGGACACTGAAGCTTTCTTT.

The V and J genes are TRBV11-2 and TRBJ2-7; D perhaps matches TRBD2 (6 bases). The germline V gene has CDR1 SGHAT and CDR2 FQNNGV. The CDR3 loop spans 14 amino acids. Deletions cut 4 bases from V and 9 bases from J, with 19 bases between. The CDR3 DNA sequence: TGTGCCAGCAGCTCCTCAAATCAAGTCGGGGGGCAGTACTTC. It yields the protein CASSSSNQVGGQYF. The whole variable domain, remainder taken from reference TRBV11-2 and TRBJ2-7, is EAGVAQSPRYKIIEKRQSVAFWCNPISGHATLYWYQQILGQGPKLLIQFQNNGVVDDSQLPKDRFSAERLKGVDSTLKIQPAKLEDSAVYLCASSSSNQVGGQYFGPGTRLTVT.

V and J are TRBV7-9 and TRBJ2-3; D might be TRBD2 (6 bases). This CDR3 spans 18 amino acids. CDR1 and CDR2 from the germline V gene are SEHNR and FQNEAQ (reference sequence). V gave up 7 bases and J gave up 6 bases, with 29 bases separating them. The CDR3 spells CASTTRRGSGPSGDTQYF. The CDR3 DNA reads as TGTGCCAGCACCACAAGAAGGGGTTCGGGGCCCAGCGGGGATACGCAGTATTTT.

The chain carries TRBV18 and TRBJ2-1; TRBD2 agrees at 12 bases. The junction had 4 bases not matched to a gene; V was cut back by 3 bases and J by 4 bases. The CDR3 loop spans 16 amino acids. CDR1 is KGHSH and CDR2 is LQKENI in the germline V gene. In nucleotides, the CDR3 is TGTGCCAGCTCACCGCAACTAGCGGGAGGTTACAATGAGCAGTTCTTC. It is translated as CASSPQLAGGYNEQFF.

The V call is TRBV10-2, the J call TRBJ2-1, with 13 bases identical to TRBD2. Germline lookup yields CDR1 WSHSY and CDR2 SAAADI. Trimming took 8 bases from V and 4 from J; bases not matched to a gene: 14. The CDR3 spans 18 residues. CDR3 nucleotide sequence: TGCGCCAGCCGTATTATCCCGGGACTAGCGGGAAGTTACAATGAGCAGTTCTTC. Translating gives CASRIIPGLAGSYNEQFF.

The rearrangement joins TRBV19 to TRBJ1-2; a possible D gene is TRBD1 (6 bases). Germline-derived CDR1 and CDR2 are LNHDA and SQIVND (reference sequence). V was clipped by 6 bases and J by 5 bases, with 13 bases between them. CDR3 length: 13 amino acids. The CDR3 DNA follows: TGTGCCAGTAGACGTACAGGGAAGTATGGCTACACCTTC. Its protein product is CASRRTGKYGYTF.

Here the CDR3 reads CASRRLYQETQYF. The CDR3 bases are TGTGCCAGCAGGCGACTTTACCAAGAGACCCAGTACTTC. The rearrangement links TRBV2 to TRBJ2-5; D remains ambiguous. V lost 6 bases to trimming and J lost 0 bases, with 8 bases between them. Per germline, CDR1 SNHLY and CDR2 FYNNEI. CDR3 size: 13 residues.

The chain couples TRBV29-1 to TRBJ2-1, with 7 nucleotides matching TRBD1. Germline V gene sequence: CDR1 SQVTM, CDR2 ANQGSEA. The CDR3 runs to 15 residues. V dropped 6 bases and J dropped 7; count of bases not matched to a gene: 15. DNA for the CDR3: TGCAGCGTCCTAAGTTCCAGGGGGAGTTCTAATGAGCAGTTCTTC. It yields the protein CSVLSSRGSSNEQFF.

The rearrangement links TRBV19 to TRBJ1-5; the D is unclear. The V gene lost 3 bases and the J gene lost 4 bases, with 7 bases spanning the gap. Germline V gene data show CDR1 as LNHDA and CDR2 as SQIVND (reference sequence). This CDR3 region has 13 residues. The CDR3, as DNA: TGTGCCAGTAGTATCAGGAGGAATCAGCCCCAGCATTTT. Translated: CASSIRRNQPQHF.

The count of this clone is one. The gene calls are TRBV27 and TRBJ2-7; no clear D. The CDR3 sequence is 15 residues long. Trimming removed 5 bases at V and 2 bases at J, with 16 bases between. CDR1 is MNHEY, CDR2 SMNVEV, per germline (reference sequence). As DNA, the CDR3 is TGTGCCAGCAGTCCGCGGCCCCAACCCGCCTACGAGCAGTACTTC. Encoded protein: CASSPRPQPAYEQYF.

The V gene is TRBV4-1, the J gene TRBJ2-1, with TRBD2 matching 7 bases. The V and J ends lost 0 bases and 0 bases, in that order; junction bases with no gene match: 11. The CDR3 has 19 residues. Per the germline V gene, CDR1 is MGHRA and CDR2 is YSYEKL. In DNA, the CDR3 is TGCGCCAGCAGCCAAGAATATAGGGCTAGCGGTAGCTCCTACAATGAGCAGTTCTTC. Its protein is CASSQEYRASGSSYNEQFF.

The chain joins TRBV7-2 to TRBJ2-1, with 9 bases aligning to TRBD2. This CDR3 has 19 amino acids. Germline lookup yields CDR1 SGHTA and CDR2 FQGNSA. V shed 1 base, J shed 0 bases, and the junction held 10 bases outside the gene matches. Here the CDR3 reads CASSLGTSGYTFSYNEQFF. The CDR3 DNA follows: TGTGCCAGCAGCTTAGGAACTAGCGGGTACACCTTCTCCTACAATGAGCAGTTCTTC.

This clone was picked up one time. V usage is TRBV6-1 and J usage is TRBJ1-3; tentatively, D is TRBD1 (5 bases). Trimming took 3 bases from V and 0 from J, leaving 9 bases between them. The CDR3 runs to 15 residues. Germline CDR1 reads MNHNS; CDR2 reads SASEGT. CDR3 nucleotides: TGTGCCAGCAGTGAGACAGCTTACTCTGGAAACACCATATATTTT. Translated, it gives CASSETAYSGNTIYF.

The V call is TRBV9, the J call TRBJ2-2; the match to TRBD2 covers 12 bases. Losses at the gene ends were 4 bases for V and 5 bases for J; bases not matched to a gene: 12. The CDR3 contains 18 residues. CDR1 is SGDLS and CDR2 is YYNGEE in the germline V gene. CDR3 protein: CASSIRTSGNTGTGELFF. CDR3 DNA sequence: TGTGCCAGCAGCATCCGGACTAGCGGGAATACCGGTACCGGGGAGCTGTTTTTT.

The table lists this clone with a count of one. The gene calls are TRBV7-9 and TRBJ1-2; 7 bases are shared with TRBD1. The germline CDR1 and CDR2 sequences are SEHNR and FQNEAQ (reference sequence). The CDR3 extends over 12 amino acids. V was clipped by 5 bases and J by 5 bases; unmatched bases: 2. CDR3 in amino acids: CASSRTGYGYTF. The CDR3 bases are TGTGCCAGCAGCCGGACAGGTTATGGCTACACCTTC.

Only one count was recorded for this clone. The J gene is TRBJ2-7, the V gene TRBV11-2, with D uncertain. The germline V gene has CDR1 SGHAT and CDR2 FQNNGV. Trimming took 1 base from V and 3 from J, leaving 19 bases between them. The CDR3 runs to 17 residues. The CDR3 is CASSLVGKVAGRYEQYF. The CDR3 bases are TGTGCCAGCAGCTTAGTAGGTAAGGTGGCAGGACGCTACGAGCAGTACTTC.

Note on this clone: This specimen includes other DNA sequences encoding the same CDR3. The chain combines TRBV5-1 with TRBJ2-1; 10 bases align to TRBD2. J gave up 4 bases and V 1 base, and 2 bases lay outside the gene matches. Germline-derived CDR1 and CDR2 are SGHRS and YFSETQ. The CDR3 has 15 amino acids. The CDR3 sequence: CASSLTSGTYNEQFF. DNA for the CDR3: TGCGCCAGCAGCTTGACTAGCGGGACGTACAATGAGCAGTTCTTC.

The V gene is TRBV6-1, the J gene TRBJ2-7, with D hard to call. Germline loops: CDR1 MNHNS, CDR2 SASEGT. CDR3 length: 10 amino acids. Trimming removed 3 bases at V and 7 bases at J, with 4 bases between. The CDR3 nucleotides are TGTGCCAGCAGTGACCTAGAGCAGTACTTC. Amino acids: CASSDLEQYF.